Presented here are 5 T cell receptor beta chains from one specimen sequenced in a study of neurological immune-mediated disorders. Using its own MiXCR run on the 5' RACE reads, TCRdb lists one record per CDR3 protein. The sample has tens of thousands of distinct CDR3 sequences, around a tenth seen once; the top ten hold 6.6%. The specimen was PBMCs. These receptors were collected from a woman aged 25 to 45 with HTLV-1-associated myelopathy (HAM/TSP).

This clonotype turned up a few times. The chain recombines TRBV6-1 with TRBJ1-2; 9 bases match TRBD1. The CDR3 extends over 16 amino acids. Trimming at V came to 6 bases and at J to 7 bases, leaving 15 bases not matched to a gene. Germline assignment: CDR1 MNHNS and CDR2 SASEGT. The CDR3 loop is CASRHEGTGRLVGYTF. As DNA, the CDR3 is TGTGCCAGCAGGCACGAAGGGACAGGGCGTTTAGTTGGCTACACCTTC.

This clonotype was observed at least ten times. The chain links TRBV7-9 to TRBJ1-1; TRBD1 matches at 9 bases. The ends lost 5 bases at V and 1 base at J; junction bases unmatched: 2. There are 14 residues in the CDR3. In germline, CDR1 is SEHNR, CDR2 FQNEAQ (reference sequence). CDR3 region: CASSVQGANTEAFF. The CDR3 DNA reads TGTGCCAGCAGCGTACAGGGGGCGAACACTGAAGCTTTCTTT.

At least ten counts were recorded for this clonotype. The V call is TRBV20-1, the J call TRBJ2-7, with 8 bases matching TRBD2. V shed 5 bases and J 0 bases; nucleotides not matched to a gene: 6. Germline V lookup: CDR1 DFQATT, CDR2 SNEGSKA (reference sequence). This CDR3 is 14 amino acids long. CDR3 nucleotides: TGCAGTGCTCGATTAGCGGGGCCCTCCTACGAGCAGTACTTC. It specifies CSARLAGPSYEQYF.

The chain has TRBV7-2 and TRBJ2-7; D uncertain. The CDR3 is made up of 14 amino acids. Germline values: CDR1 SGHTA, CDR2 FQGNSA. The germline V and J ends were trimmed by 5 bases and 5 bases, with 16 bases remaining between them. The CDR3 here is CASSPWLGSNEQYF. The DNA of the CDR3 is TGTGCCAGCAGCCCCTGGTTGGGTTCCAACGAGCAGTACTTC.

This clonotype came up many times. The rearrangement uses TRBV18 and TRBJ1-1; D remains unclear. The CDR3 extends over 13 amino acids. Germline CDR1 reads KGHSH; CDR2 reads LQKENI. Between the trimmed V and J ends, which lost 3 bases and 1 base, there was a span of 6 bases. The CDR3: CASSPRENTEAFF. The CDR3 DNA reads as TGTGCCAGCTCACCTAGGGAGAACACTGAAGCTTTCTTT.